This TCR beta chain derives from a study of response to subunit inactivated influenza vaccine. Germline-derived CDR1 and CDR2 are DFQATT and SNEGSKA (reference sequence). This CDR3 is 17 amino acids long. V lost 6 bases and J 0 bases, leaving 23 bases between the germline ends. This clonotype was counted at least ten times. TCRdb redid the calling of the RT-PCR reads with MiXCR, one entry per CDR3 protein. The sample records 500,000 to 700,000 distinct CDR3 sequences, around 21% being singletons. These data were likewise used in another study, on T cells expressing NK-cell markers. As that study records: The TCR beta cDNA came from 5'RACE template switching with UMIs.

V usage is TRBV20-1 and J usage is TRBJ1-1, with D possibly being TRBD1 (5 bases). The source is a man in his fifties who received an inactivated influenza vaccine. Sample: CD4+ T cells sorted from PBMCs, taken 12 days after vaccination. Written as DNA, the CDR3 is TGCAGTGCCAATCATCCGCTCCAGGGCAACTTGAACACTGAAGCTTTCTTT. Its translation is CSANHPLQGNLNTEAFF.